A selection of T cell receptor beta chains follows, all from one sample in a study of neurological immune-mediated disorders. TCRdb used MiXCR to reprocess the 5' RACE reads, holding one entry per CDR3 protein. The sample lists around 67,000 distinct CDR3 sequences, 5.2% seen once, with 6% to 9.5% in the top ten. Sequencing was performed on PBMCs. The origin of the receptors is a man younger than 35 with multiple sclerosis. Each CDR3 is given with its conserved first and last residue. The D gene is left open where the match is weak. Clone size is given for some rows only: seen once, a few or many times, or a class if the clone is expanded.

>TRBD2|many|TRBJ2-7|12|TRBV20-1
CSATGGAYEQYF
TGCAGTGCTACGGGGGGGGCCTACGAGCAGTACTTC
>NA|many|TRBJ1-6|15|TRBV14
CASSQDPRTNSPLHF
TGTGCCAGCAGCCAAGATCCCAGAACCAATTCACCCCTCCACTTT
>NA|many|TRBJ2-7|13|TRBV10-3
CAAQGVGGHEQYF
TGTGCCGCCCAGGGCGTAGGGGGGCACGAGCAGTACTTC
>NA|many|TRBJ1-5|14|TRBV20-1
CSAKGVRVSQPQHF
TGCAGTGCTAAAGGGGTCCGCGTTAGTCAGCCCCAGCATTTT
>NA|many|TRBJ2-7|14|TRBV27
CASSLARDGDEQYF
TGTGCCAGCAGTTTAGCAAGGGATGGAGACGAGCAGTACTTC
>NA|many|TRBJ2-7|11|TRBV12-3/TRBV12-4
CASSFGAGEYF
TGTGCCAGCAGTTTTGGGGCAGGGGAGTACTTC
>NA|NA|TRBJ2-1|12|TRBV20-1
CSARPTYNEQFF
TGCAGTGCTAGACCAACTTACAATGAGCAGTTCTTC
>TRBD2|many|TRBJ2-1|17|TRBV4-3
CASSQGGGDWNLNEQFF
TGCGCCAGCAGCCAAGGGGGAGGGGACTGGAACTTGAATGAGCAGTTCTTC
>TRBD1|many|TRBJ2-1|13|TRBV9
CASTRGTNNEQFF
TGTGCCAGCACCAGGGGGACCAACAATGAGCAGTTCTTC
>TRBD2|many|TRBJ2-1|16|TRBV20-1
CSARDVGSGGINEQFF
TGCAGTGCTAGAGATGTCGGGAGCGGGGGTATCAATGAGCAGTTCTTC
>NA|NA|TRBJ1-2|16|TRBV20-1
CSARDVKGRVNYGYTF
TGCAGTGCTAGAGATGTTAAGGGACGAGTTAACTATGGCTACACCTTC
>NA|many|TRBJ1-5|13|TRBV12-3/TRBV12-4
CASSKLGDQPQHF
TGTGCCAGCAGTAAATTGGGGGATCAGCCCCAGCATTTT
>NA|many|TRBJ2-3|12|TRBV12-3/TRBV12-4
CASSLDRGAQYF
TGTGCCAGCAGTCTAGACCGAGGAGCACAGTATTTT
>TRBD1|many|TRBJ1-1|13|TRBV7-3
CASSKTGGTEAFF
TGTGCCAGCAGTAAGACAGGGGGCACTGAAGCTTTCTTT
>NA|many|TRBJ2-7|13|TRBV20-1
CSATGLSSHEQYF
TGCAGTGCTACCGGCCTAAGCTCTCACGAGCAGTACTTC
>TRBD2|many|TRBJ2-3|15|TRBV20-1
CSADLLAGNTDTQYF
TGCAGTGCCGACCTTTTAGCGGGGAACACAGATACGCAGTATTTT
>NA|many|TRBJ1-3|17|TRBV3-1
CASSPFGGASSGNTIYF
TGTGCCAGCAGCCCCTTCGGGGGGGCCTCCTCTGGAAACACCATATATTTT
>NA|few|TRBJ1-6|14|TRBV27
CASSLGAANSPLNF
TGTGCCAGCAGTTTAGGGGCAGCGAATTCACCCCTCAACTTT
>NA|many|TRBJ2-2|14|TRBV11-2
CASSGLTGTGELFF
TGTGCCAGCAGCGGACTAACTGGCACCGGGGAGCTGTTTTTT
>NA|NA|TRBJ2-7|12|TRBV10-2
CASTINLREQYF
TGCGCCAGCACCATAAACTTGAGGGAGCAGTACTTC
>NA|NA|TRBJ2-2|12|TRBV20-1
CSASPNTGELFF
TGCAGTGCTAGTCCGAACACCGGGGAGCTGTTTTTT
>NA|many|TRBJ1-3|13|TRBV20-1
CSARLSGWDTIYF
TGCAGTGCTAGATTATCAGGGTGGGACACCATATATTTT
>TRBD2|many|TRBJ2-7|13|TRBV27
CASSPLAGVSPNF
TGTGCCAGCAGTCCCTTAGCGGGAGTGTCGCCGAACTTC
>NA|many|TRBJ1-6|10|TRBV29-1
CSVVGSPLHF
TGCAGCGTTGTAGGATCACCCCTCCACTTT